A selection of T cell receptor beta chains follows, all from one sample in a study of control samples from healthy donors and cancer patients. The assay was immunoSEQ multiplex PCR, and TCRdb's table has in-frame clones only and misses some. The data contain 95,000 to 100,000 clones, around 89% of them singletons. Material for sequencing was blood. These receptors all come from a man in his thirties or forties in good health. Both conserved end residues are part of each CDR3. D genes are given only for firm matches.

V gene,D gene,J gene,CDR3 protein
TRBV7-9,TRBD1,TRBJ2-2,CASSGSATGTGGGGELFF
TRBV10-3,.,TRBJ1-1,CAISEQGPMNTEAFF
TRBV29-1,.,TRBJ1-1,CSAYGTEKAFF
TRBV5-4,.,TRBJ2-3,CASSLRGRGDTQYF
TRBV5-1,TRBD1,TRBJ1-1,CASSLGDRDHGEAFF
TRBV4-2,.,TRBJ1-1,CASSTLSGNTEAFF
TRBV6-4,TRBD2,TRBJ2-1,CASSLRPSGYNEQFF
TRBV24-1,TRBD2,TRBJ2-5,CATSGGGTAEVGTQYF
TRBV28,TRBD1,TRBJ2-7,CASSREGAGAYEQYF
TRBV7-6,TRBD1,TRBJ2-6,CASSLGQPGANVLTF
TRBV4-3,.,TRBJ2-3,CASSQDQRPDTQYF
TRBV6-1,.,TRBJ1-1,CASSEVGVRGGRLNTEAFF
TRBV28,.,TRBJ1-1,CASSFLMTGNTEAFF
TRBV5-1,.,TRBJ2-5,CASSFTRGETQYF
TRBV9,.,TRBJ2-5,CASSSSLSVQTQYF
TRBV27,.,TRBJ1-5,CASSRKTGLNQPQHF
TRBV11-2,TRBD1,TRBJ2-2,CASSMDRGYTGELFF
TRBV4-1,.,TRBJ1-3,CASSQIPVSGNTIYF
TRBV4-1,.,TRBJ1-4,CASSQDRILGDGEKLFF
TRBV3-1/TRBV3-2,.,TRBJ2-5,CASSPRGLAVEETQYF
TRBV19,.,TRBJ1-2,CASKPTQTGYYGYTF
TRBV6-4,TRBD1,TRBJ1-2,CASSAGDSANYGYTF
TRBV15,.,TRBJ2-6,CATSRVHSGANVLTF
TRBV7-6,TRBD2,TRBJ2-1,CASSLGPSGSSYNEQFF
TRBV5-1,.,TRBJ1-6,CASSSKDGQPGPLHF
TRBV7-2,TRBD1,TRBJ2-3,CASSLGAGTGDTQYF
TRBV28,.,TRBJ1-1,CASSWLGQTDTEAFF
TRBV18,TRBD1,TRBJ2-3,CASSPRGRGVADTQYF
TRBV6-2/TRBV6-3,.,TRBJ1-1,CASSYGGGGTEAFF
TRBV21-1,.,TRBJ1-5,CASSKGRQVNQPQHF
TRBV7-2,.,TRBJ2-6,CASSLGVSQSGANVLTF
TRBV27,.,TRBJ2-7,CASSWGSEQYF
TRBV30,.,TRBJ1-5,CAWSWAGDYNQPQHF
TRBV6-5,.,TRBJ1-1,CASSPGIEAFF
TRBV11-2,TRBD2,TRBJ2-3,CASSVGLAGVGDTQYF
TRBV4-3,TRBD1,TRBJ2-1,CASSQLETGGYNEQFF
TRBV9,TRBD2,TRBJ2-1,CASSVGAGGYYNEQFF
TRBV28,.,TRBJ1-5,CASNRESNQPQHF
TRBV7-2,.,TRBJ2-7,CASSLDGSFSYEQYF
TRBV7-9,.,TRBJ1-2,CASSSVPNFSYGYTF
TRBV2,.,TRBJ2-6,CASRRAGTPGANVLTF
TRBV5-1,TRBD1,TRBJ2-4,CASSPLTGAKNIQYF
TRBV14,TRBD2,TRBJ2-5,CASSQGTSGKEETQYF
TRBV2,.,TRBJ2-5,CASSEEANRGARETQYF
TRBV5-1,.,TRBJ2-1,CASRIGTGGHEQFF
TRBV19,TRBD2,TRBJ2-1,CASSIQLAGGRNEQFF
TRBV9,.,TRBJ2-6,CASRGSGANVLTF
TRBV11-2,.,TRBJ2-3,CASSFLDKMQYF
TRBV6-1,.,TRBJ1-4,CASSEEGTVVATNEKLFF
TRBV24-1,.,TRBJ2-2,CATRARWTGELFF
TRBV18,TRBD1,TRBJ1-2,CASSPTGQGNGYTF
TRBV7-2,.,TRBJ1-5,CASSPPGPRSGPQHF